A selection of T cell receptor beta chains follows, all from one sample in a study of shared clonotypes between healthy human individuals. Here immunoSEQ multiplex PCR was the method, and the copy in TCRdb shows in-frame clones only, minus some. The profile shows about 2.5 million clones, 85% to 95% of them singletons. Sample: naive CD4+ T cells from PBMCs. The origin of the receptors is a man between 18 and 35 years old in good health. Some clones in this sample may be carry-over from other donors' samples. The CDR3 runs from the conserved cysteine through the conserved F or W. D genes are given only for firm matches. Expanded clones get a size class; other rows say once, few or many, or leave the size out.

NA	TRBJ2-1	NA	TRBV29-1	CSVEGGGWGDEQFF	TGCAGCGTTGAAGGAGGGGGATGGGGCGATGAGCAGTTCTTC
NA	TRBJ1-5	NA	TRBV2	CASSDERYQPQHF	TGTGCCAGCAGTGATGAAAGATATCAGCCCCAGCATTTT
NA	TRBJ2-3	NA	TRBV5-1	CASSLGDTQYF	TGCGCCAGCAGCTTGGGTGATACGCAGTATTTT
NA	TRBJ2-4	NA	TRBV28	CASSSQPPGRRNIQYF	TGTGCCAGCAGTTCACAACCCCCGGGCCGAAGAAACATTCAGTACTTC
few	TRBJ1-1	NA	TRBV19	CASSIFWGAEAFF	TGTGCCAGTAGTATTTTCTGGGGAGCTGAAGCTTTCTTT
NA	TRBJ2-5	TRBD2	TRBV7-6	CASSLTSGRFETQYF	TGTGCCAGCAGCTTAACTAGCGGGAGGTTTGAGACCCAGTACTTC
NA	TRBJ2-1	NA	TRBV5-1	CASWNVGGNEQFF	TGCGCTTCCTGGAATGTGGGGGGCAATGAGCAGTTCTTC
NA	TRBJ2-3	NA	TRBV9	CASSPRAQQDTQYF	TGTGCCAGCAGCCCCCGGGCGCAACAAGATACGCAGTATTTT
NA	TRBJ1-5	NA	TRBV2	CASSARDQVGSQPQHF	TGTGCCAGCAGTGCCCGGGACCAGGTCGGAAGCCAGCCCCAGCATTTT
NA	TRBJ1-2	NA	TRBV5-1	CASSRGYPPSYGYTF	TGCGCCAGCAGCCGGGGGTACCCGCCGTCATATGGCTACACCTTC
NA	TRBJ2-2	NA	TRBV9	CASSVTGTNTGELFF	TGTGCCAGCAGCGTAACAGGGACGAACACCGGGGAGCTGTTTTTT
NA	TRBJ2-1	TRBD2	TRBV7-6	CASSLRLAGGRNEQFF	TGTGCCAGCAGCTTACGCCTAGCGGGAGGTCGGAATGAGCAGTTCTTC
NA	TRBJ2-7	NA	TRBV28	CASSSPGTGSYEQYF	TGTGCCAGCAGCTCCCCGGGCACAGGCTCCTACGAGCAGTACTTC
NA	TRBJ2-5	TRBD2	TRBV7-3	CASSLTSLAGSETQYF	TGTGCCAGCAGCTTAACGTCGCTAGCGGGGTCCGAGACCCAGTACTTC
once	TRBJ2-1	NA	TRBV21-1	CASSKEGWAQTYNEQFF	TGTGCCAGCAGCAAAGAAGGTTGGGCACAAACCTACAATGAGCAGTTCTTC
NA	TRBJ2-2	NA	TRBV4-2	CASSPTPSVAGELFF	TGTGCCAGCAGCCCAACGCCTAGCGTGGCCGGGGAGCTGTTTTTT
NA	TRBJ1-1	NA	TRBV4-1	CASSQDIFDVEAFF	TGCGCCAGCAGCCAAGATATATTCGATGTTGAAGCTTTCTTT
NA	TRBJ2-3	NA	TRBV28	CASSSIGVQPDTQYF	TGTGCCAGCAGTTCCATCGGGGTTCAGCCAGATACGCAGTATTTT